This T cell receptor (beta chain) was captured in a study of a mutant IDH1 vaccine in newly diagnosed glioma. The time point denotes: week 11, during vaccination. Doses of 300 ug of mutant IDH1 20-mer peptide were given with topical imiquimod. Points on this clone: What it recognizes is unknown.

TCRdb keeps only in-frame clones here, not all; method: immunoSEQ multiplex PCR. The data hold 110,000 or so clones, with about 90% observed a single time. Trimming at V came to 1 base and at J to 10 bases, leaving 12 bases not matched to a gene. The CDR3 is 18 amino acids. Looked up from germline, CDR1 is SGHRS and CDR2 is YFSETQ. Sequences were derived from PBMCs, sampled from a glioma patient whose treatment included an IDH1 peptide vaccine. This TCR was sampled from a woman between 45 and 65 years old with glioma. V gene TRBV5-1 combines with J gene TRBJ2-2; 14 positions match TRBD2. CDR3: CASSLTGTSGSPSLELFF. The CDR3 DNA reads as TGCGCCAGCAGCTTGACCGGGACTAGCGGGAGCCCCTCCCTGGAGCTGTTTTTT.